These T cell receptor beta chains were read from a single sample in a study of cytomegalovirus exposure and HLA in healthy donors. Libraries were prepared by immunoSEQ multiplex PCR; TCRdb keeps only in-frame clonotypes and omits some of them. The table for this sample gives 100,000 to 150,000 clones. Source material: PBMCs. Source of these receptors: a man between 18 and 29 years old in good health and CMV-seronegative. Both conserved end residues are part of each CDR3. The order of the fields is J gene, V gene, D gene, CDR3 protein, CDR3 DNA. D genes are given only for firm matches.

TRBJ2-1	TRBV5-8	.	CASSLSSDSYNEQFF	TGTGCCAGCAGCTTGTCAAGCGACTCCTACAATGAGCAGTTCTTC
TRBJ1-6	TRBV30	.	CAWSSLDRRLSNSPLHF	TGTGCCTGGAGCTCACTTGACAGGCGGCTATCAAATTCACCCCTCCACTTT
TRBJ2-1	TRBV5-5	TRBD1	CASSPAARTGDNEQFF	TGTGCCAGCAGCCCCGCGGCAAGGACAGGGGACAATGAGCAGTTCTTC
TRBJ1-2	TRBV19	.	CASSVGARSNYGYTF	TGTGCCAGTAGTGTTGGGGCCCGATCAAACTATGGCTACACCTTC
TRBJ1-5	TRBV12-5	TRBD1	CASGLTGATQPQHF	TGTGCTAGTGGCCTCACAGGGGCAACTCAGCCCCAGCATTTT
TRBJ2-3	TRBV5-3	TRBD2	CARSLTSGKNTDTQYF	TGTGCCAGAAGCTTGACTAGCGGGAAGAACACAGATACGCAGTATTTT
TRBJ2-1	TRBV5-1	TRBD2	CASSLLMGLAGGGNEQFF	TGCGCCAGCAGCTTGCTTATGGGGTTAGCGGGAGGGGGCAATGAGCAGTTCTTC
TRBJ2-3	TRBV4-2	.	CASSTQAADTQYF	TGTGCCAGCAGCACACAGGCGGCAGATACGCAGTATTTT
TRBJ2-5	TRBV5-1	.	CASSLFGGIQEETQYF	TGCGCCAGCAGCTTGTTCGGGGGAATACAAGAAGAGACCCAGTACTTC
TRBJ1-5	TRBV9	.	CASSAYSNQPQHF	TGTGCCAGCAGCGCCTATAGCAATCAGCCCCAGCATTTT
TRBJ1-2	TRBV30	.	CAWSETALYGYTF	TGTGCCTGGAGTGAAACCGCTCTATATGGCTACACCTTC
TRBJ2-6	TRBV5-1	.	CASSLEPLGARGANVLTF	TGCGCCAGCAGCCTTGAACCTCTGGGGGCGCGCGGGGCCAACGTCCTGACTTTC
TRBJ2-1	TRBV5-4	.	CASSLQGGDEQFF	TGTGCCAGCAGCTTACAGGGTGGGGATGAGCAGTTCTTC
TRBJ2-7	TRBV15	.	CATKGLPEDYEQYF	TGTGCCACTAAGGGACTGCCAGAAGACTACGAGCAGTACTTC
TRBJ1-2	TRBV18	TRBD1	CASSNTGGDNYGYTF	TGTGCCAGCTCAAACACAGGGGGCGATAACTATGGCTACACCTTC
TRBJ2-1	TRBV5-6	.	CASSYGQRGPYNEQFF	TGTGCCAGCAGCTACGGACAGCGAGGACCCTACAATGAGCAGTTCTTC
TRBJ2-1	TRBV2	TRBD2	CASSEGGMRNEQFF	TGTGCCAGCAGTGAGGGGGGGATGAGGAATGAGCAGTTCTTC
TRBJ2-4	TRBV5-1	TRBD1	CASSPGTGKDIQYF	TGCGCCAGCAGCCCTGGGACAGGGAAGGACATTCAGTACTTC
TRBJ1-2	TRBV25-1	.	CASSEYRTDGYTF	TGTGCCAGCAGTGAATATCGCACTGATGGCTACACCTTC
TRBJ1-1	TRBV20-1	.	CSAQGEAFF	TGCAGTGCCCAGGGAGAAGCTTTCTTT
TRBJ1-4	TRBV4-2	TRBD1	CASSHWTGTNEKLFF	TGTGCCAGCAGCCATTGGACAGGGACTAATGAAAAACTGTTTTTT
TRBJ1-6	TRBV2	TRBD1	CASNNKDRAVAPLHF	TGTGCCAGCAACAATAAGGACAGGGCTGTCGCACCCCTCCACTTT
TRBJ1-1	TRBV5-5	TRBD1	CASSLASIRDSLSKVTEAFF	TGTGCCAGCAGCTTGGCATCGATCCGGGACAGTCTCTCAAAGGTCACTGAAGCTTTCTTT
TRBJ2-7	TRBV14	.	CASSRGRVNSYEQYF	TGTGCCAGCAGCCGGGGGCGGGTGAACTCCTACGAGCAGTACTTC
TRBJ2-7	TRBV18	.	CASSQDRSSYEQYF	TGTGCCAGCTCTCAGGACAGAAGCTCCTACGAGCAGTACTTC
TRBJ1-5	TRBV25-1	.	CASSEGARGEPQHF	TGTGCCAGCAGTGAAGGGGCCCGGGGGGAGCCCCAGCATTTT
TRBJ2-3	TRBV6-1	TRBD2	CASSATSGSTDTQYF	TGTGCCAGCAGTGCCACTAGCGGTAGCACAGATACGCAGTATTTT
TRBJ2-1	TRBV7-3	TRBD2	CASSPGLDSEQFF	TGTGCCAGCAGCCCCGGACTAGATTCTGAGCAGTTCTTC
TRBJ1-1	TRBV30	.	CAWRGGLGRNTEAFF	TGTGCCTGGAGGGGTGGGCTGGGTAGGAACACTGAAGCTTTCTTT
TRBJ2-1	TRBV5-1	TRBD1	CASSLEETGSYNEQFF	TGCGCCAGCAGCTTGGAAGAGACAGGGTCCTACAATGAGCAGTTCTTC
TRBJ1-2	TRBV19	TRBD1	CASSSQGAHGYTF	TGTGCCAGTAGTTCTCAGGGGGCGCACGGCTACACCTTC
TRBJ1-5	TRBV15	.	CATRERGGGNQPQHF	TGTGCCACCAGGGAGCGGGGGGGAGGCAATCAGCCCCAGCATTTT
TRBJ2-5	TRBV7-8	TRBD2	CASSLRSGGLQETQYF	TGTGCCAGCAGCTTAAGGAGCGGGGGGTTACAAGAGACCCAGTACTTC
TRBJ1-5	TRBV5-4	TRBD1	CASSFSLDREDGDSNQPQHF	TGTGCCAGCAGCTTCTCTCTTGACAGGGAAGACGGGGATAGCAATCAGCCCCAGCATTTT
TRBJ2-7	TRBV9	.	CASSVEAGSSYEQYF	TGTGCCAGCAGCGTAGAGGCGGGGAGCTCCTACGAGCAGTACTTC
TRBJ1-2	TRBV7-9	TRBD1	CASSLVMGQGNYGYTF	TGTGCCAGCAGCTTAGTTATGGGACAGGGCAACTATGGCTACACCTTC
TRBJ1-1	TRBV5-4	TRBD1	CASSSGKGQQNTEAFF	TGTGCCAGCAGCAGTGGTAAGGGACAGCAGAACACTGAAGCTTTCTTT
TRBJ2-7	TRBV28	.	CASETGSYEQYF	TGTGCCAGTGAAACAGGGTCCTACGAGCAGTACTTC
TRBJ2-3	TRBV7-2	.	CASSLRPAPSTDTQYF	TGTGCCAGCAGCTTACGCCCAGCGCCTAGCACAGATACGCAGTATTTT
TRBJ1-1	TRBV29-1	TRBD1	CSVEGTAEAFF	TGCAGCGTGGAAGGGACAGCTGAAGCTTTCTTT
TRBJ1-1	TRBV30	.	CAWTGGTIQLRSTEAFF	TGTGCCTGGACGGGGGGTACGATTCAGCTTCGGAGCACTGAAGCTTTCTTT
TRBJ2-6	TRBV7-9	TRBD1	CASSRLGTENSGANVLTF	TGTGCCAGCAGCCGACTCGGGACAGAAAACTCTGGGGCCAACGTCCTGACTTTC
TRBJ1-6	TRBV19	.	CASTDRNSPLHF	TGTGCCAGCACCGACAGGAATTCACCCCTCCACTTT